The clone carrying this TCR beta chain has at least ten counts. Where ophthalmopathy was present, donors had moderate-to-severe activity, CAS ≥3, NOSPECS ≥4 and duration under 3 months. Thyroid ultrasound, orbital computed tomography, TRAb, serum thyroxine and clinical symptoms formed the basis of diagnosis. RNA transcripts were the source from which TCR beta CDR3 regions were amplified. HTBI primers served in a first-round RT-PCR, which a second-round multiplex PCR followed. MiXCR, run by TCRdb on the multiplex PCR reads, gives a single entry per CDR3 protein. The sample shows about 500,000 distinct CDR3 sequences, approximately 15% of them seen only once. The data derive from a study of Graves' ophthalmopathy and Graves' hyperthyroidism. About the study: Sampling took place at initial diagnosis, with peripheral blood obtained before any treatment.

Trimming removed 7 bases from V and 11 bases from J, with 20 bases in between. CDR1 is DFQATT, CDR2 SNEGSKA, per germline (reference sequence). CDR3 length equals 12 residues. The V call is TRBV20-1, the J call TRBJ1-1; D is perhaps TRBD1 (6 bases). The sequence was collected from a woman aged 25-40 years with Graves' ophthalmopathy. The sequenced sample was blood. CDR3 in DNA: TGCAGTGGTCGAAAACCAGGGGTTTCGGCTTTCTTT. The encoded protein is CSGRKPGVSAFF.